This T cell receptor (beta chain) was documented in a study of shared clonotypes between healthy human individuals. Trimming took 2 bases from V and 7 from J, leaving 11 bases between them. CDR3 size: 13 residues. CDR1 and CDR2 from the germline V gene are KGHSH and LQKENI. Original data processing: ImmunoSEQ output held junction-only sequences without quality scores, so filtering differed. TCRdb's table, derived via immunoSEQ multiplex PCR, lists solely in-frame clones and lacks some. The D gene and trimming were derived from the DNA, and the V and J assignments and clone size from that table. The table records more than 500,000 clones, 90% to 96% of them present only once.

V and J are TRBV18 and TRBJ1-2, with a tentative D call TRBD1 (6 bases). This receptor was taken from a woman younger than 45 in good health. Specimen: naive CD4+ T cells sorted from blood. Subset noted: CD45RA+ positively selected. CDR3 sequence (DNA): TGTGCCAGCTCACCATACAGGGCCGGTGGCTACACCTTC. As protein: CASSPYRAGGYTF.